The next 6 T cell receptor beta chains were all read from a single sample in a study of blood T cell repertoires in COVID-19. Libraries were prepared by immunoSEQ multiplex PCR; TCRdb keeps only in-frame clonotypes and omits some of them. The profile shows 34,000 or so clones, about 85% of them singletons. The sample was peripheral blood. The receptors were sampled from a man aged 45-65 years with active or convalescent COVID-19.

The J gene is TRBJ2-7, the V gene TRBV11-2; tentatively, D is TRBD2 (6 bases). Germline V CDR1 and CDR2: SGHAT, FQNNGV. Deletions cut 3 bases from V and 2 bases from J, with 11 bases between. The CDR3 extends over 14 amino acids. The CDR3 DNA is TGTGCCAGCAGCTTCGCTGGGGGGACCTACGAGCAGTACTTC. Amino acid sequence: CASSFAGGTYEQYF.

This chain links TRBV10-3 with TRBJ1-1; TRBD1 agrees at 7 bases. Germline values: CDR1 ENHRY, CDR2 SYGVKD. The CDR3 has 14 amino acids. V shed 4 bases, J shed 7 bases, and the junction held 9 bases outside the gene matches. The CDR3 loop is CAISGQGRTDEAFF. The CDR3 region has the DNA TGTGCCATCAGTGGACAGGGCAGAACAGATGAAGCTTTCTTT.

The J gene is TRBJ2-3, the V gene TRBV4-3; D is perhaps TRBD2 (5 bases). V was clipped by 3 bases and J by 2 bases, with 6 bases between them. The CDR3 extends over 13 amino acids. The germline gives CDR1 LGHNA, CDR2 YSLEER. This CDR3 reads CASSQTTTDTQYF. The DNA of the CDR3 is TGCGCCAGCAGCCAGACTACCACAGATACGCAGTATTTT.

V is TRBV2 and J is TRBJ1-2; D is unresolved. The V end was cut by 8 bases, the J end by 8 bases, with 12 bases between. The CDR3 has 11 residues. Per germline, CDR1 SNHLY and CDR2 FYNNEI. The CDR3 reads CASAQQSGYTF. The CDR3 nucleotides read TGTGCCAGCGCACAACAATCGGGCTACACCTTC.

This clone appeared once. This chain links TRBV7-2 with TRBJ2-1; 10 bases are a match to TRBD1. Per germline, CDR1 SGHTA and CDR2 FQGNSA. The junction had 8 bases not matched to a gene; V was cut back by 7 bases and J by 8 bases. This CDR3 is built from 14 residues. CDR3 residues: CASILTGTGDEQFF. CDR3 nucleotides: TGTGCCAGCATCCTAACCGGGACAGGGGATGAGCAGTTCTTC.

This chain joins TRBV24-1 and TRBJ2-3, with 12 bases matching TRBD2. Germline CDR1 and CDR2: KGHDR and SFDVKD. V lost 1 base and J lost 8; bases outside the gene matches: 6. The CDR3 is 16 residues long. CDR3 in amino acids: CATSDLGLAGGVTQYF. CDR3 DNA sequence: TGTGCCACCAGTGATTTAGGTCTAGCGGGAGGGGTTACGCAGTATTTT.